This TCR beta chain was identified during a study of beta chain features in type 1 diabetes. Findings and limits, study-wide: When Type 1 diabetes patients were examined, their TCRB CDR3s proved moderately but significantly shorter in all four CD4+ subsets. The naive, central memory and Treg TCRB repertoires looked more alike in patients than they did in healthy donors. In patients and controls equally, PCR might favor templates that are shorter.

The investigators reverse transcribed all of the isolated RNA, so they sequenced expressed TCRB transcripts. Sequencing used immunoSEQ multiplex PCR; TCRdb keeps in-frame clones, though not all of them. In the table there are hundreds of thousands of clones, more than 13% of which are singletons. Sorting produced populations that all topped 95% purity. Turning to this clone: Its target is not known.

The ends lost 7 bases at V and 6 bases at J; junction bases unmatched: 2. The CDR3 runs 12 residues. Germline V gene lookup returns CDR1 SGHTA and CDR2 FQGNSA. Material: naive CD4+ T cells from blood. This chain links TRBV7-2 with TRBJ2-3; 9 bases are shared with TRBD1. This TCR came from a man between 18 and 29 years old with type 1 diabetes. CDR3 DNA: TGTGCCAGCAACGGACAGGGGGATACGCAGTATTTT. This encodes CASNGQGDTQYF.